The sequence of this T cell receptor beta chain was determined in a study of cytomegalovirus exposure and HLA in healthy donors. The germline CDR1 and CDR2 sequences are MNHNY and SVGAGI (reference sequence). The J segment lost 5 bases and the V segment lost 5 bases, leaving 2 bases of the junction unmatched. CDR3 size: 15 residues. A multiplex PCR was run with 60 Vbeta primers and 13 Jbeta primers. Clones were sequenced by immunoSEQ multiplex PCR, and TCRdb holds only the in-frame ones, with some missing. The sample yields approximately 110,000 clones, roughly 68% seen once. Findings and caveats of the study: The study flagged fewer than 200 TCR beta chains as cytomegalovirus-associated. Most likely, a cluster of highly shared sequence variants arose as a sequencing artifact.

Details on this clone: Its target is unknown.

This receptor was obtained from a woman aged 45 to 65 in good health and CMV-seropositive. The V gene is TRBV6-6, the J gene TRBJ2-1, with 14 nucleotides matching TRBD2. Sequenced sample: PBMCs. The CDR3 spells CASSRGLAGDNEQFF. The CDR3 DNA follows: TGTGCCAGCAGTAGGGGACTAGCGGGGGACAATGAGCAGTTCTTC.